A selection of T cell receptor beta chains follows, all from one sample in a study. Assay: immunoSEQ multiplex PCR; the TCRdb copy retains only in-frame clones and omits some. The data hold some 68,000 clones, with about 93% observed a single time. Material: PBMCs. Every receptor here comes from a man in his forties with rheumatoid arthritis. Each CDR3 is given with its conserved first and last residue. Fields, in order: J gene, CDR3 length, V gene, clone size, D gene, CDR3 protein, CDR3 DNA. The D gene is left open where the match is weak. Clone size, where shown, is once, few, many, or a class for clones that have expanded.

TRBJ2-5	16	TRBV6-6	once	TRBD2	CASSYSGGQDQETQYF	TGTGCCAGCAGTTACAGCGGGGGGCAGGACCAAGAGACCCAGTACTTC
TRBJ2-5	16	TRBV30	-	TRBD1	CAWVGTGVLGRETQYF	TGTGCCTGGGTAGGGACAGGGGTTTTAGGTAGAGAGACCCAGTACTTC
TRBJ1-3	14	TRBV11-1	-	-	CASSLGDSGNTIYF	TGTGCCAGCAGCTTAGGTGACTCTGGAAACACCATATATTTT
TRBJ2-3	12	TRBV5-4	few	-	CASSVLADTQYF	TGTGCCAGCAGCGTTTTAGCGGATACGCAGTATTTT
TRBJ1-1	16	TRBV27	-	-	CASSLSAGDFGTEAFF	TGTGCCAGCAGTTTATCGGCCGGGGATTTTGGGACTGAAGCTTTCTTT
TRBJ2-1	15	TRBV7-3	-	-	CASSSGGTSYNEQFF	TGTGCCAGCAGCTCCGGGGGCACCTCCTACAATGAGCAGTTCTTC
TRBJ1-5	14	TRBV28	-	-	CASSVTGTGQPQHF	TGTGCCAGCAGTGTTACCGGGACCGGGCAGCCCCAGCATTTT
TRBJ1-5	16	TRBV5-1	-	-	CASSLEPGPSDQPQHF	TGCGCCAGCAGCTTGGAGCCGGGACCGAGCGATCAGCCCCAGCATTTT
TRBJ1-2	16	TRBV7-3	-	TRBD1	CASSFKRDRANYGYTF	TGTGCCAGCAGCTTCAAAAGGGACAGGGCTAACTATGGCTACACCTTC
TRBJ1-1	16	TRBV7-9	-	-	CASSLGTAGGGTEAFF	TGTGCCAGCAGCTTAGGGACAGCCGGCGGTGGCACTGAAGCTTTCTTT
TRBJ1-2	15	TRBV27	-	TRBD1	CASGEGTGGSYGYTF	TGTGCCAGCGGTGAGGGGACAGGGGGGAGCTATGGCTACACCTTC
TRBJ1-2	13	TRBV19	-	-	CASSIGQSYGYTF	TGTGCCAGTAGTATAGGACAATCCTATGGCTACACCTTC
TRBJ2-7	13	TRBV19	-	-	CASSMGHAYEQYF	TGTGCCAGTAGTATGGGGCATGCCTACGAGCAGTACTTC
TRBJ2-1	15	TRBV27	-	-	CASTGSRISYNEQFF	TGTGCCAGCACGGGCTCCCGAATCTCCTACAATGAGCAGTTCTTC
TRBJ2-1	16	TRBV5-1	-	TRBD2	CASSLYVSGGNNEQFF	TGCGCCAGCAGCTTGTATGTTAGCGGGGGAAACAATGAGCAGTTCTTC
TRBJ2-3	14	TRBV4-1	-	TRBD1	CASSRDRGRDTQYF	TGCGCCAGCAGCCGAGACAGGGGGCGTGATACGCAGTATTTT
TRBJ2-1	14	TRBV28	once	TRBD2	CASSLSGSYNEQFF	TGTGCCAGCAGCCTTAGCGGGAGTTATAATGAGCAGTTCTTC
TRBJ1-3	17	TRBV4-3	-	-	CASSQEGSRSSGNTIYF	TGCGCCAGCAGCCAAGAAGGCAGCCGCAGCTCTGGAAACACCATATATTTT
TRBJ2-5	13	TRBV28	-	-	CASRVGHQETQYF	TGTGCCAGCCGCGTGGGCCACCAAGAGACCCAGTACTTC
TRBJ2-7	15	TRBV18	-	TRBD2	CASSPRLAGSDEQYF	TGTGCCAGCTCACCGAGACTAGCGGGAAGTGACGAGCAGTACTTC
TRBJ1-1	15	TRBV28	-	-	CASSPPGDMNTEAFF	TGTGCCAGCAGCCCTCCCGGGGATATGAACACTGAAGCTTTCTTT
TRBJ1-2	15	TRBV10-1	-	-	CASSLLRGWNYGYTF	TGCGCCAGCAGCCTTCTCCGGGGGTGGAACTATGGCTACACCTTC
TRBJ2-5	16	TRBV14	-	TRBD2	CASSLLAGESPGGQYF	TGTGCCAGCAGCCTCCTAGCGGGAGAATCCCCGGGGGGCCAGTACTTC
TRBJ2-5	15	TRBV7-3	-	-	CASSPGPPSQETQYF	TGTGCCAGCAGCCCCGGGCCTCCCAGCCAAGAGACCCAGTACTTC
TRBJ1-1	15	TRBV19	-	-	CASRTFRGGGTEAFF	TGTGCCAGTCGGACCTTTAGGGGCGGAGGCACTGAAGCTTTCTTT
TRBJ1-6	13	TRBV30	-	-	CAWSVWVVSPLHF	TGTGCCTGGAGTGTGTGGGTAGTATCACCCCTCCACTTT
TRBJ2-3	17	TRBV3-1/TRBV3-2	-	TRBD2	CASSQRRLAVITDTQYF	TGTGCCAGCAGCCAAAGACGGCTAGCGGTGATCACAGATACGCAGTATTTT
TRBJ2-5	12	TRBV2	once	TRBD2	CASSERAGAQYF	TGTGCCAGCAGTGAAAGGGCGGGGGCCCAGTACTTC
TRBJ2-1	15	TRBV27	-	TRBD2	CASSTRGVSYNEQFF	TGTGCCAGCAGCACACGGGGGGTTTCCTACAATGAGCAGTTCTTC
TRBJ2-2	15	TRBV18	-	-	CASSPGQGNTGELFF	TGTGCCAGCTCACCCGGGCAGGGGAACACCGGGGAGCTGTTTTTT
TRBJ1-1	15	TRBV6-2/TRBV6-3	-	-	CASSSLGAQGTEAFF	TGTGCCAGCAGCTCTCTAGGGGCACAAGGGACTGAAGCTTTCTTT
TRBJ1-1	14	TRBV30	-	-	CASNRDQLNTEAFF	TGTGCCTCGAACAGGGATCAATTAAACACTGAAGCTTTCTTT
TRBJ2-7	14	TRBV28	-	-	CASRRGEGVDEQYF	TGTGCCAGCAGAAGGGGGGAGGGCGTTGACGAGCAGTACTTC
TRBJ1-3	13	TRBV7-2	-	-	CASSLNSLDTIYF	TGTGCCAGCAGCTTAAACTCCTTGGACACCATATATTTT
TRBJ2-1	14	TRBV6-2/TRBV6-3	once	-	CASSSITTGREQFF	TGTGCCAGCAGTTCCATAACTACGGGACGTGAGCAGTTCTTC
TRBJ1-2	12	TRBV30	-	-	CAWSRNNYGYTF	TGTGCCTGGTCTAGGAATAACTATGGCTACACCTTC
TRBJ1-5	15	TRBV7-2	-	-	CASSRGQSSNQPQHF	TGTGCCAGCAGCCGTGGACAGTCCTCCAATCAGCCCCAGCATTTT
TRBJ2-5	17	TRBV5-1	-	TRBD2	CASSLAPAGGGQETQYF	TGCGCCAGCAGCTTGGCCCCAGCGGGGGGAGGCCAAGAGACCCAGTACTTC
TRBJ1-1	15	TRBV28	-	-	CASAIEGHMNTEAFF	TGTGCCAGCGCCATCGAGGGGCACATGAACACTGAAGCTTTCTTT
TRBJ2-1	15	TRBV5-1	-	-	CASSFGTATYNEQFF	TGCGCCAGCAGCTTCGGGACCGCCACCTACAATGAGCAGTTCTTC
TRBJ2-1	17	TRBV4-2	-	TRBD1	CASSQGQGSRTYNEQFF	TGTGCCAGCAGCCAGGGACAGGGGTCTCGTACTTACAATGAGCAGTTCTTC
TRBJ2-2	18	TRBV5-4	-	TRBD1	CASSPSVTGARRTGELFF	TGTGCCAGCAGCCCCTCGGTGACAGGGGCCCGAAGGACCGGGGAGCTGTTTTTT
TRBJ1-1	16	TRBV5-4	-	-	CASSLGGASLSTEAFF	TGTGCCAGCAGCTTGGGGGGCGCGTCTCTATCCACTGAAGCTTTCTTT
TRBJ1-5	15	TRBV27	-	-	CASSPIRQGNQPQHF	TGTGCCAGCAGTCCCATTAGGCAGGGTAATCAGCCCCAGCATTTT
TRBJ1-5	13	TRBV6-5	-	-	CAMGGRVDQPQHF	TGTGCCATGGGAGGGCGGGTAGATCAGCCCCAGCATTTT